One and the same sample provided the 2 T cell receptor beta chains below, sequenced in a study of cytotoxic CD8 clonotypes in ibrutinib-treated CLL. The method was immunoSEQ multiplex PCR; TCRdb's version includes in-frame clones alone and lacks a portion of them. The sample includes approximately 22,000 clones, under 80% seen only once; the top ten take about 25%. The sequences come from PBMCs, collected before ibrutinib treatment. The origin of the receptors is a human donor with chronic lymphocytic leukemia.

This clone has just a few counts. The chain carries TRBV2 and TRBJ1-1, with D tentatively TRBD1 (5 bases). Per germline, CDR1 SNHLY and CDR2 FYNNEI. Deletions cut 7 bases from V and 0 bases from J, with 12 bases between. The CDR3 loop spans 14 amino acids. Written as DNA, the CDR3 is TGTGCCAGCACCTCCGTGGGACTGAACACTGAAGCTTTCTTT. Its translation is CASTSVGLNTEAFF.

The V call is TRBV19, the J call TRBJ1-3; no firm D call. Germline CDR1 and CDR2: LNHDA and SQIVND (reference sequence). V lost 3 bases to trimming and J lost 0 bases, with 9 bases between them. The CDR3 sequence is 15 residues long. CDR3 DNA: TGTGCCAGTAGTATCGCCACCTACTCTGGAAACACCATATATTTT. It translates to CASSIATYSGNTIYF.